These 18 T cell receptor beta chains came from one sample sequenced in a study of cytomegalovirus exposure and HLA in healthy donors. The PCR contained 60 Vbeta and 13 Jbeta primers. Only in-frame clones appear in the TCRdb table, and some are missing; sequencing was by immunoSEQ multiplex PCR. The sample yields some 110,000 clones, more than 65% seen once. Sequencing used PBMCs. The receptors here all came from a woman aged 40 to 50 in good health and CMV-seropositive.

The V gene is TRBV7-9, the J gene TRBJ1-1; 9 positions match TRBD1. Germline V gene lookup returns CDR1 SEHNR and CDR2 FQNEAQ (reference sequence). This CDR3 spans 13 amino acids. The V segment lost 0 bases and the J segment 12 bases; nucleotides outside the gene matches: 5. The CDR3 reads CASSLAGTGLTFF. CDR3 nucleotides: TGTGCCAGCAGCTTAGCCGGGACAGGGTTAACTTTCTTT.

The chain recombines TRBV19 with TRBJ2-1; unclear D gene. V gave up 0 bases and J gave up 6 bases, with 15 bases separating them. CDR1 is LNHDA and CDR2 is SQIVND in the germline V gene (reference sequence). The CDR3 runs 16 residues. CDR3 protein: CASSIDGPFSSNEQFF. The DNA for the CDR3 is TGTGCCAGTAGTATAGACGGCCCTTTCTCTAGCAATGAGCAGTTCTTC.

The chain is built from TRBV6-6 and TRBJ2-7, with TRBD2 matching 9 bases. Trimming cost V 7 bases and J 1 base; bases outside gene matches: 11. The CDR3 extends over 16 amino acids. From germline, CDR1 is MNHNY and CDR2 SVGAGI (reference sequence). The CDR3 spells CASTFSSGSGSYEQYF. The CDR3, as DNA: TGTGCCAGCACCTTCAGTAGCGGGAGTGGGTCCTACGAGCAGTACTTC.

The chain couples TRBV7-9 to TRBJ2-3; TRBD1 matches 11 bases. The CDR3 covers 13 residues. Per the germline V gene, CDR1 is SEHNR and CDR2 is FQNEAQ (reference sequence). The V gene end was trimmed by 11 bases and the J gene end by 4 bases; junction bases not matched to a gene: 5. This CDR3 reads CAQDRGLPDTQYF. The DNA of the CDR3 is TGTGCCCAGGACAGGGGGCTTCCAGATACGCAGTATTTT.

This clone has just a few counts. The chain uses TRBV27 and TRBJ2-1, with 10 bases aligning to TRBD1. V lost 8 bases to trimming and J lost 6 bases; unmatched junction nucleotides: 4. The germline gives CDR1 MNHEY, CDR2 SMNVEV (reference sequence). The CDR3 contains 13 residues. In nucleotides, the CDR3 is TGTGCCAGCGCCGGGACAGGGGTCAATGAGCAGTTCTTC. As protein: CASAGTGVNEQFF.

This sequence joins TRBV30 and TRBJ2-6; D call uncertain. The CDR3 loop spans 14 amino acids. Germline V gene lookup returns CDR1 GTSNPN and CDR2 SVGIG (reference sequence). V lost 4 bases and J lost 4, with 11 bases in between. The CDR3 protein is CAWTHHAGANVLTF. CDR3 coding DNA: TGTGCCTGGACCCACCACGCGGGGGCCAACGTCCTGACTTTC.

In DNA form, the CDR3 reads TGTGCCAGCACCCATGGGGTCGGGAGGGCCAATGAGCAGTTCTTC. Protein sequence: CASTHGVGRANEQFF. The chain joins TRBV7-8 to TRBJ2-1; 8 positions match TRBD2. The trim removed 7 bases at V and 6 bases at J, leaving 11 bases unmatched. This CDR3 spans 15 amino acids. Germline CDR1 and CDR2: SGHVS and FQNEAQ.

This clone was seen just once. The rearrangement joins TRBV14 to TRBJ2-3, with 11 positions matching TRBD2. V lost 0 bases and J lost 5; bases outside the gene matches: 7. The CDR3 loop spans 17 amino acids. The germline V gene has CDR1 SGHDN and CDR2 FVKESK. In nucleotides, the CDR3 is TGTGCCAGCAGCCAAGATCGCCTAGCGGGAGGATTAGATACGCAGTATTTT. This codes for CASSQDRLAGGLDTQYF.

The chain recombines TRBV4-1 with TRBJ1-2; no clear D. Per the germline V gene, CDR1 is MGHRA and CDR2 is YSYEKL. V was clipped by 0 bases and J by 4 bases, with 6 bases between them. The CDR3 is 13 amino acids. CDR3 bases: TGCGCCAGCAGCCAAGAGGGCCTCTATGGCTACACCTTC. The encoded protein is CASSQEGLYGYTF.

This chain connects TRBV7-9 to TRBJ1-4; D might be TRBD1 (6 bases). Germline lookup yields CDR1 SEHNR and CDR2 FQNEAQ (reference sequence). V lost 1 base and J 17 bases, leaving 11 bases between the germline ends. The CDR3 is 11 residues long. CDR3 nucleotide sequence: TGTGCCAGCAGCTTAGACAGGGAAATTTTTTTT. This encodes CASSLDREIFF.

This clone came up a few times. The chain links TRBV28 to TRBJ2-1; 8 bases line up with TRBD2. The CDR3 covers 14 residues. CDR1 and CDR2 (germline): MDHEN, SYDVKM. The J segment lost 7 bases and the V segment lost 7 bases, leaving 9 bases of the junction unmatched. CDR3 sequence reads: CASTSGRAGNEQFF. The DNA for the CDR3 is TGTGCCAGCACTAGCGGGCGAGCTGGAAATGAGCAGTTCTTC.

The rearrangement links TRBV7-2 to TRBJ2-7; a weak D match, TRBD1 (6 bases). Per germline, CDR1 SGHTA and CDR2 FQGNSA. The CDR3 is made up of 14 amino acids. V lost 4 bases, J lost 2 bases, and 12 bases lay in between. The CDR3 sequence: CASSSDRVPYEQYF. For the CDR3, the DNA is TGTGCCAGCAGCTCGGACAGAGTTCCCTACGAGCAGTACTTC.

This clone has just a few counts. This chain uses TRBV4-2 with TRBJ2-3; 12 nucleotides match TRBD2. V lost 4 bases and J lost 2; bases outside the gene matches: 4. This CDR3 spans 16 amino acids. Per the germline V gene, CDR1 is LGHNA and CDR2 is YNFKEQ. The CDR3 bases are TGTGCCAGCAGCCTCCGGACTAGCGGGATCACAGATACGCAGTATTTT. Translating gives CASSLRTSGITDTQYF.

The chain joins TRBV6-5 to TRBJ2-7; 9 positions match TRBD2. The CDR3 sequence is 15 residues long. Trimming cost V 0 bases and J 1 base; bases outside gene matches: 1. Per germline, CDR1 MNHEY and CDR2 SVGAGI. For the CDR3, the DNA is TGTGCCAGCAGTTACTCTCTAGCGGGATCCTACGAGCAGTACTTC. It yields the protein CASSYSLAGSYEQYF.

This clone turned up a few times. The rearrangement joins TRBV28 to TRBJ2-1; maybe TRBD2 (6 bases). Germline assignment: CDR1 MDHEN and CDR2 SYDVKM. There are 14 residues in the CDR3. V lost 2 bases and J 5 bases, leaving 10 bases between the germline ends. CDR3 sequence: CASSLVGRNNEQFF. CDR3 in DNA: TGTGCCAGCAGTTTAGTAGGGAGGAACAATGAGCAGTTCTTC.

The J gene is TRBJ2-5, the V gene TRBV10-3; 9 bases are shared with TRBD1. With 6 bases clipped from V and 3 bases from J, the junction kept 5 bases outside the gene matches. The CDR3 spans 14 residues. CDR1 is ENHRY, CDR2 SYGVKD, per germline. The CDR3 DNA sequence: TGTGCCATCAGAGCCGGGACAGGGAAAGAGACCCAGTACTTC. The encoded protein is CAIRAGTGKETQYF.

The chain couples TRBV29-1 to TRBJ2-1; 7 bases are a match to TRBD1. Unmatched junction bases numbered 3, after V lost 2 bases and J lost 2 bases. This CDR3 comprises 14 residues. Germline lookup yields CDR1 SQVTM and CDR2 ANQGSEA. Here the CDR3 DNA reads TGCAGCGTTGAACGACAGGGCGCCTACAATGAGCAGTTCTTC. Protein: CSVERQGAYNEQFF.

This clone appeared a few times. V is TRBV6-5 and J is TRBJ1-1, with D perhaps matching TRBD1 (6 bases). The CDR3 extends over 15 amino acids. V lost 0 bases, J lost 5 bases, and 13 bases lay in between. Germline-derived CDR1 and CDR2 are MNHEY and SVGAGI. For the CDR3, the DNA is TGTGCCAGCAGTTACTCAAGTTCAGGGGTAACTGAAGCTTTCTTT. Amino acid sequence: CASSYSSSGVTEAFF.